The entry that follows covers one TCR beta chain sequence. This sample was included in a study of blood T cell repertoires in COVID-19. Looking at the study overall: Material from acute and convalescent COVID-19 was sourced from the United States, Italy and Spain. From T cells, B-cell-depleted T cells, or PBMCs came the material, which was cDNA or gDNA.

V was cut by 7 bases and J by 0 bases, with 15 bases left in between. CDR3 length: 16 amino acids. From germline, CDR1 is SGHTA and CDR2 FQGNSA. Methods used by the authors: The authors estimated nucleated cell counts from reference gene primer amplification. Only in-frame clones appear in the TCRdb table, and some are missing; sequencing was by immunoSEQ multiplex PCR. V and J calls and clone size are given by that table; D and trimming were obtained from the DNA. The sample has under 95,000 clones, around 90% seen once; the top ten hold almost 5.5%. This clonotype was sampled from a man in his 60s with acute or convalescent COVID-19. This chain links TRBV7-2 with TRBJ2-2; D is possibly TRBD2 (5 bases). Sequenced material: peripheral blood. CDR3 sequence reads: CASTRSAGTNTGELFF. Written as DNA, the CDR3 is TGTGCCAGCACCCGGAGTGCGGGCACGAACACCGGGGAGCTGTTTTTT.